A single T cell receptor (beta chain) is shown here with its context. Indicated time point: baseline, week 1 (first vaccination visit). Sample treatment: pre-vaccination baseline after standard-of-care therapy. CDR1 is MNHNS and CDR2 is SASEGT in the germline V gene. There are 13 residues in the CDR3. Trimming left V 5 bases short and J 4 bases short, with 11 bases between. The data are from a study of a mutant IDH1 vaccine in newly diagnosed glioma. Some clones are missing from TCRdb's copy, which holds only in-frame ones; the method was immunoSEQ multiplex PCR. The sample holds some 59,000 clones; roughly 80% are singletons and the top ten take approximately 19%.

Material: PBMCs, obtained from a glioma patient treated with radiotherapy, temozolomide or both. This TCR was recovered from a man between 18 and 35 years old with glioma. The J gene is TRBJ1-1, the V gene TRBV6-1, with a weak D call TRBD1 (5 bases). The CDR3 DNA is TGTGCCAGCAGTTGGGGCGGGGCCACTGAAGCTTTCTTT. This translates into CASSWGGATEAFF.